This section outlines one TCR beta chain sequence together with its context. Antigen: not known. Some clones are missing from TCRdb's copy, which holds only in-frame ones; the method was immunoSEQ multiplex PCR. In the table there are around 93,000 clones, about three quarters of which are singletons. This specimen belongs to a study of PD-1 blockade in classical Hodgkin lymphoma. Regarding time point: cycle 4 day 1 (C4D1), after 6 weeks of nivolumab. Relapse after autologous stem cell transplantation occurred in every patient, and brentuximab vedotin exposure varied. Study results and caveats: Nivolumab starters within 1 year of ASCT were excluded.

The TCR originated in a human donor with classical Hodgkin lymphoma. Material: peripheral blood mononuclear cells (PBMCs), obtained before the fourth cycle of nivolumab.

CDR3 DNA: TGTGCCAGCAGCTTAATTCGGAGGGCCGGTCTCGGCTACGAGCAGTACTTC. Translated: CASSLIRRAGLGYEQYF. The rearrangement joins TRBV11-2 to TRBJ2-7, with D tentatively TRBD2 (6 bases). V was cut by 2 bases and J by 3 bases, with 20 bases left in between. The CDR3 covers 17 residues. CDR1 is SGHAT and CDR2 is FQNNGV in the germline V gene. The full variable domain, with the rest looked up from reference TRBV11-2 and TRBJ2-7, is EAGVAQSPRYKIIEKRQSVAFWCNPISGHATLYWYQQILGQGPKLLIQFQNNGVVDDSQLPKDRFSAERLKGVDSTLKIQPAKLEDSAVYLCASSLIRRAGLGYEQYFGPGTRLTVT.